The rows below give T cell receptor beta chains drawn from one sample of a study of shared clonotypes between healthy human individuals. Produced via immunoSEQ multiplex PCR; TCRdb's table is partial and in-frame only. Here the sample spans millions of clones, 85% to 95% being singletons. The sample was naive CD4+ T cells from PBMCs. These receptors were collected from a man aged 18 to 29 in good health. Some clones in this sample may be carry-over from other donors' samples. Both conserved end residues are part of each CDR3. A D gene is named only where the DNA matches it firmly. The size field is filled for only some rows; it gives once, few, many or a size class.

J: TRBJ2-1
length: 18
size: NA
D: NA
V: TRBV5-6
DNA: TGTGCCAGCAGCGAGGTTCGGTCCGGGGACACCTTCTACAATGAGCAGTTCTTC
CDR3: CASSEVRSGDTFYNEQFF

J: TRBJ2-7
length: 13
size: NA
D: NA
V: TRBV2
DNA: TGTGCCAGCAGTGCAGAGGGTCTGGACGAGCAGTACTTC
CDR3: CASSAEGLDEQYF

J: TRBJ2-5
length: 12
size: NA
D: NA
V: TRBV28
DNA: TGTGCCAGCAGGGAACGCGGGGTCCTACTCAACTTC
CDR3: CASRERGVLLNF

J: TRBJ2-7
length: 13
size: NA
D: NA
V: TRBV15
DNA: TGTGCCACCAGCAAAGGGCTAAGCTACGAGCAGTACTTC
CDR3: CATSKGLSYEQYF

J: TRBJ2-2
length: 16
size: NA
D: NA
V: TRBV27
DNA: TGTGCCAGCAGTCGCGCCACAGCCGCGAACACCGGGGAGCTGTTTTTT
CDR3: CASSRATAANTGELFF

J: TRBJ1-3
length: 14
size: NA
D: NA
V: TRBV6-6
DNA: TGTGCCAGCATCATGTCAGGGTCCGGAAACACCATATATTTT
CDR3: CASIMSGSGNTIYF

J: TRBJ2-1
length: 14
size: NA
D: NA
V: TRBV5-1
DNA: TGCGCCAGCAGCTTTTCCCGGGACTACAATGAGCAGTTCTTC
CDR3: CASSFSRDYNEQFF

J: TRBJ2-2
length: 15
size: once
D: TRBD2
V: TRBV9
DNA: TGTGCCAGCAGCGTAGCTGGACTAGCAACCGGGGAGCTGTTTTTT
CDR3: CASSVAGLATGELFF

J: TRBJ1-1
length: 13
size: NA
D: NA
V: TRBV19
DNA: TGTGCCAGTAAAGGTCCCTTGAACACTGAAGCTTTCTTT
CDR3: CASKGPLNTEAFF

J: TRBJ2-2
length: 18
size: once
D: NA
V: TRBV7-8
DNA: TGTGCCAGCAGCCCCTATCTAGACCCCATCCTAAACACCGGGGAGCTGTTTTTT
CDR3: CASSPYLDPILNTGELFF

J: TRBJ1-2
length: 16
size: once
D: NA
V: TRBV28
DNA: TGTGCCAGCAGTCCCCATACCTCCCTGGGGAACTATGGCTACACCTTC
CDR3: CASSPHTSLGNYGYTF

J: TRBJ1-2
length: 15
size: NA
D: NA
V: TRBV4-3
DNA: TGCGCCAGCAGCCCAGAACAGGGATATAACTATGGCTACACCTTC
CDR3: CASSPEQGYNYGYTF

J: TRBJ2-1
length: 17
size: NA
D: NA
V: TRBV29-1
DNA: TGCAGCTCCGGGGGCAGTGAGTGGGAGGTTTCCTACAATGAGCAGTTCTTC
CDR3: CSSGGSEWEVSYNEQFF

J: TRBJ2-2
length: 16
size: once
D: NA
V: TRBV27
DNA: TGTGCCAGCAGTTATACAGTCCTCGGGGGATCCGGGGAGCTGTTTTTT
CDR3: CASSYTVLGGSGELFF

J: TRBJ1-2
length: 15
size: NA
D: TRBD1
V: TRBV4-1
DNA: TGCGCCAGCAGCCAAGTGGGACAGGGAAACTATGGCTACACCTTC
CDR3: CASSQVGQGNYGYTF

J: TRBJ2-7
length: 15
size: NA
D: NA
V: TRBV27
DNA: TGTGCCAGCCCCCCCGAGGTCAGTCAGGGCTACGAGCAGTACTTC
CDR3: CASPPEVSQGYEQYF